The entry that follows covers one TCR beta chain sequence. These data originate in a study of T cell clones after liver transplantation. With 5 bases clipped from V and 4 bases from J, the junction kept 8 bases outside the gene matches. CDR3 length equals 14 residues. Germline CDR1 reads MDHEN; CDR2 reads SYDVKM. Profiling relied on immunoSEQ multiplex PCR, and the TCRdb table lists in-frame clones only, not all of them. The data contain tens of thousands of clones, roughly 80% of them singletons. The source of this sequence is a human patient who received a liver transplant. A subset of T cells may come from the graft donor. Specimen: CD4+ T cells from blood, collected around 42 months after liver transplant. The rearrangement uses TRBV28 and TRBJ2-7, with 7 bases identical to TRBD1. The CDR3 here is CASSISRGRYEQYF. The CDR3 DNA is TGTGCCAGCAGTATCAGTAGGGGGCGTTACGAGCAGTACTTC.